The 13 T cell receptor beta chains below all came from one sample that was sequenced in a study of blood T cells in healthy people across ages. With a J-beta primer mix and a sample-barcoded 5' primer, a second PCR ran about 7 to 12 cycles. TCRdb reanalysed the 5' RACE reads using MiXCR and keeps one entry per CDR3 protein. The sample includes around 940,000 distinct CDR3 sequences, 51% of them seen just once. Sequenced material: blood. These receptors were taken from a woman aged 55 to 70 in good health.

The chain recombines TRBV4-1 with TRBJ1-4; D unresolved. Between the trimmed V and J ends, which lost 1 base and 7 bases, there was a span of 16 bases. CDR3 length equals 16 residues. CDR1 and CDR2 (germline): MGHRA, YSYEKL. The CDR3 sequence: CASSQVPWGYSEKLFF. The CDR3 coding sequence is TGCGCCAGCAGCCAAGTCCCCTGGGGATATAGTGAAAAACTGTTTTTT.

This chain joins TRBV6-2 or TRBV6-3 and TRBJ2-4, with D maybe TRBD2 (5 bases). The V gene's germline CDR1 is MNHEY and CDR2 SVGEGT. V was trimmed by 4 bases and J by 13 bases, leaving 17 bases between them. This CDR3 spans 13 amino acids. The CDR3 protein is CASSFLTSGEQYF. The CDR3 DNA is TGTGCCAGCAGTTTTCTTACCTCCGGGGAGCAGTACTTC.

The rearrangement links TRBV12-3 or TRBV12-4 to TRBJ2-1; D perhaps matches TRBD2 (6 bases). The ends were cut back, 1 base at V and 8 bases at J, with 18 bases in the middle. The CDR3 sequence is 16 residues long. CDR3 nucleotides: TGTGCCAGCAGTTTAGTGCTAGACGGGGGTTCGGATGAGCAGTTCTTC. Protein product: CASSLVLDGGSDEQFF.

This chain joins TRBV25-1 and TRBJ2-7, with no clear D. CDR3 length: 14 residues. V shed 6 bases and J shed 2 bases, with 14 bases lying between them. The germline CDR1 and CDR2 sequences are MGHDK and SYGVNS. The CDR3 is CASSLSDSTYEQYF. The CDR3 DNA follows: TGTGCCAGCAGCCTCTCCGACTCAACCTACGAGCAGTACTTC.

V usage is TRBV27 and J usage is TRBJ2-3; D uncertain. CDR1 is MNHEY, CDR2 SMNVEV, per germline (reference sequence). Trimming removed 1 base at V and 3 bases at J, with 5 bases between. The length of the CDR3 is 13 residues. Here the CDR3 DNA reads TGTGCCAGCAGTTTATACGCTACAGATACGCAGTATTTT. Translation: CASSLYATDTQYF.

The CDR3 region has the DNA TGTGCCAGCAGCTTAGGACTGACCGACCTTTACGAGCAGTACTTC. Its protein is CASSLGLTDLYEQYF. V and J are TRBV7-9 and TRBJ2-7; no firm D call. Trimming pared 1 base from V and 4 bases from J, leaving 14 bases between. Germline lookup yields CDR1 SEHNR and CDR2 FQNEAQ (reference sequence). The CDR3 has 15 residues. Based on the CDR3 plus reference TRBV7-9 and TRBJ2-7, the full variable domain is DTGVSQNPRHKITKRGQNVTFRCDPISEHNRLYWYRQTLGQGPEFLTYFQNEAQLEKSRLLSDRFSAERPKGSFSTLEIQRTEQGDSAMYLCASSLGLTDLYEQYFGPGTRLTVT.

This clonotype has ten or more counts. One junction end disagrees with the germline gene, perhaps due to a read error. The chain couples TRBV7-2 to TRBJ1-4, with 9 bases lining up with TRBD1. Germline values: CDR1 SGHTA, CDR2 FQGNSA. CDR3 length: 15 residues. CDR3 residues: CASTLTGGTNEKLFF. The CDR3 nucleotides read TGTGCCAGCACCTTAACAGGGGGCACTAATGAAAAACTGTTTTTT.

This clonotype was counted between two and nine times. The chain employs TRBV4-1 and TRBJ2-7; 9 bases map to TRBD1. CDR3 size: 15 residues. Germline V gives CDR1 MGHRA, CDR2 YSYEKL. Trimming at V came to 1 base and at J to 6 bases, leaving 7 bases not matched to a gene. CDR3 coding DNA: TGCGCCAGCAGCCAAGTAGGGACAGGGTACGGCGAGCAGTACTTC. As protein: CASSQVGTGYGEQYF.

This clonotype has more than one count but fewer than ten. The rearrangement links TRBV11-2 to TRBJ2-5, with D hard to call. From germline, CDR1 is SGHAT and CDR2 FQNNGV. The length of the CDR3 is 15 residues. Trimming removed 5 bases from V and 5 bases from J, with 18 bases in between. DNA for the CDR3: TGTGCCAGCAGCGCCACGGAACTGGTATGGGAGACCCAGTACTTC. The encoded protein is CASSATELVWETQYF.

With regard to this clonotype: In this CDR3 the conserved last residue, phenylalanine or tryptophan, is missing, so a read error is likely. V gene TRBV20-1 combines with J gene TRBJ2-7, with D perhaps assigned TRBD1 or TRBD2 (6 bases each). The last part of the DNA fits TRBJ2-4 better; the J call may be wrong. The germline CDR1 and CDR2 sequences are DFQATT and SNEGSKA (reference sequence). CDR3 length: 15 residues. As DNA, the CDR3 is TGCAGTGCTAGAATCCGCCAAGGGGGAGGAGACATTCAGTACTCC. It specifies CSARIRQGGGDIQYS.

This clonotype was detected ten times or more. This chain connects TRBV6-6 to TRBJ2-5; 7 nucleotides agree with TRBD1. The CDR3 contains 13 residues. Germline CDR1 is MNHNY and CDR2 is SVGAGI (reference sequence). J lost 4 bases, V lost 5 bases, and 4 bases had no gene match. The CDR3: CASSLYRGETQYF. As DNA, the CDR3 is TGTGCCAGCAGTCTTTACAGGGGAGAGACCCAGTACTTC.

This clonotype was seen only a few times. This chain uses TRBV7-2 with TRBJ1-2; D ambiguous. This CDR3 has 13 amino acids. Per germline, CDR1 SGHTA and CDR2 FQGNSA. The ends were cut back, 8 bases at V and 3 bases at J, with 13 bases in the middle. CDR3 in DNA: TGTGCCAGCCGAACCGGTCAGGACTATGGCTACACCTTC. This encodes CASRTGQDYGYTF.

The chain combines TRBV27 with TRBJ2-7; D tentatively reads TRBD1 or TRBD2 (6 bases each). Between the trimmed V and J ends, which lost 7 bases and 4 bases, there was a span of 14 bases. The CDR3 is 13 amino acids. The germline V gene encodes CDR1 MNHEY and CDR2 SMNVEV (reference sequence). In DNA, the CDR3 is TGTGCCAGCAAATCCGGGGGCCTTTACGAGCAGTACTTC. Amino acid sequence: CASKSGGLYEQYF.